The rows below give T cell receptor beta chains drawn from one sample of a study of blood T cell repertoires in COVID-19. Some clones are missing from TCRdb's copy, which holds only in-frame ones; the method was immunoSEQ multiplex PCR. The table has 55,000 to 70,000 clones, about 86% seen once. The sequenced material came from peripheral blood. The receptor source for this set is a man aged 50 to 59 with acute or convalescent COVID-19. CDR3s include the opening cysteine and the closing phenylalanine or tryptophan. A D gene is named only where the DNA matches it firmly. Rows may omit the clone size; those that give it use once, few, many or a size class.

CDR3 | DNA | size | J | V | D
CAWREDSPNQPQHF | TGTGCCTGGAGGGAGGACAGTCCCAATCAGCCCCAGCATTTT | - | TRBJ1-5 | TRBV30 | -
CASSIDPGVFGYGYTF | TGTGCCAGTAGTATAGATCCGGGAGTCTTTGGCTATGGCTACACCTTC | - | TRBJ1-2 | TRBV19 | -
CASSEWAVNYGYTF | TGTGCCAGCAGTGAGTGGGCAGTGAACTATGGCTACACCTTC | - | TRBJ1-2 | TRBV2 | -
CASSQVFAGDIYEQYF | TGCGCCAGCAGCCAGGTCTTCGCGGGAGATATCTACGAGCAGTACTTC | - | TRBJ2-7 | TRBV4-1 | TRBD2
CASSPGTSTDTQYF | TGTGCCAGCAGCCCGGGGACTAGTACAGATACGCAGTATTTT | - | TRBJ2-3 | TRBV7-6 | TRBD2
CASSLRGSGQPQHF | TGTGCCAGCAGTTTGAGAGGGTCAGGTCAGCCCCAGCATTTT | - | TRBJ1-5 | TRBV27 | -
CASSVDPLGTGSINTIYF | TGTGCCAGCAGCGTAGACCCCCTCGGGACAGGGTCAATAAACACCATATATTTT | - | TRBJ1-3 | TRBV9 | TRBD1
CASPNEDLTRGLRTGELFF | TGTGCCAGCCCCAACGAAGACCTCACCAGGGGGCTGAGAACCGGGGAGCTGTTTTTT | - | TRBJ2-2 | TRBV7-9 | TRBD1
CASAFPQAYEQYF | TGTGCCAGCGCCTTCCCGCAGGCCTACGAGCAGTACTTC | - | TRBJ2-7 | TRBV28 | -
CASSLQGFYEQYF | TGTGCCAGCAGCTTACAGGGATTCTACGAGCAGTACTTC | once | TRBJ2-7 | TRBV13 | -
CASSRDRGVYGYTF | TGTGCCAGCAGTCGGGACAGGGGTGTCTATGGCTACACCTTC | - | TRBJ1-2 | TRBV7-9 | TRBD1
CASGPGQDTDTQYF | TGTGCTAGTGGTCCCGGACAGGACACAGATACGCAGTATTTT | - | TRBJ2-3 | TRBV12-5 | TRBD1
CASSLSGDSRYGYTF | TGTGCCAGCAGTTTATCGGGGGACAGTAGGTATGGCTACACCTTC | - | TRBJ1-2 | TRBV27 | TRBD1
CASSFPGTYEQYF | TGTGCCAGCAGTTTTCCAGGGACCTACGAGCAGTACTTC | few | TRBJ2-7 | TRBV12-3/TRBV12-4 | -
CASSEGQSLVYEQYF | TGTGCCAGCAGTGAGGGACAGAGTTTGGTCTACGAGCAGTACTTC | - | TRBJ2-7 | TRBV6-1 | TRBD1
CASSFGGIYEQYF | TGTGCCAGCAGCTTTGGCGGGATCTACGAGCAGTACTTC | - | TRBJ2-7 | TRBV11-2 | -
CATSDLTGYGYTF | TGTGCCACCAGTGATTTGACGGGTTATGGCTACACCTTC | - | TRBJ1-2 | TRBV24-1 | -
CATSWGSGRAADTQYF | TGTGCCACCTCTTGGGGAAGCGGGAGGGCCGCAGATACGCAGTATTTT | once | TRBJ2-3 | TRBV15 | TRBD2
CASSRGQEDGYTF | TGTGCCAGCAGCCGCGGACAGGAGGATGGCTACACCTTC | - | TRBJ1-2 | TRBV11-2 | TRBD1
CATSDLRDRGSYVTNEKLFF | TGTGCCACCAGTGATTTACGGGACAGGGGGTCTTACGTAACTAATGAAAAACTGTTTTTT | - | TRBJ1-4 | TRBV24-1 | TRBD1
CASSEVETTVGDEQFF | TGTGCCAGCAGTGAAGTCGAGACTACGGTCGGGGATGAGCAGTTCTTC | - | TRBJ2-1 | TRBV6-1 | -
CASSEGQGVVEQYF | TGCGCCAGCAGTGAGGGGCAGGGTGTAGTCGAGCAGTACTTC | - | TRBJ2-7 | TRBV10-2 | -
CASSLKSSGTDTQYF | TGTGCCAGCAGCTTGAAGTCTAGCGGCACAGATACGCAGTATTTT | - | TRBJ2-3 | TRBV5-4 | -
CASSLGGGGTDTQYF | TGCGCCAGCAGCTTGGGCGGGGGGGGCACAGATACGCAGTATTTT | - | TRBJ2-3 | TRBV5-1 | TRBD2
CASSFRETSGSAPKNIQYF | TGTGCCAGCAGTTTCAGGGAGACTAGCGGGAGTGCACCCAAAAACATTCAGTACTTC | - | TRBJ2-4 | TRBV27 | TRBD2
CASSQAGWLNSPLHF | TGTGCCAGCAGTCAAGCGGGGTGGCTTAATTCACCCCTCCACTTT | - | TRBJ1-6 | TRBV27 | -
CSGTNGNIQYF | TGCAGTGGTACTAATGGGAACATTCAGTACTTC | - | TRBJ2-4 | TRBV20-1 | -
CASSRHPLRETYQETQYF | TGTGCCAGCAGCCGACACCCCCTGCGGGAAACGTACCAAGAGACCCAGTACTTC | - | TRBJ2-5 | TRBV11-2 | -
CASSIAGLSNYEQYF | TGTGCCAGTAGTATAGCCGGACTCTCTAACTACGAGCAGTACTTC | - | TRBJ2-7 | TRBV19 | -
CSVEQMNTEAFF | TGCAGCGTTGAACAGATGAACACTGAAGCTTTCTTT | few | TRBJ1-1 | TRBV29-1 | -
CASSPSSGGETQYF | TGTGCCAGCAGCCCCAGCAGTGGGGGGGAGACGCAGTATTTT | once | TRBJ2-3 | TRBV7-2 | TRBD2
CASSLAGAVNEQFF | TGTGCCAGCAGCTTGGCGGGAGCGGTAAATGAGCAGTTCTTC | - | TRBJ2-1 | TRBV11-1 | TRBD2
CASSETDSYNSPLHF | TGTGCCAGCAGTGAAACAGACTCCTATAATTCACCCCTCCACTTT | - | TRBJ1-6 | TRBV2 | -
CASSLWTDSYNEQFF | TGTGCCAGCAGCCTCTGGACAGACTCCTACAATGAGCAGTTCTTC | - | TRBJ2-1 | TRBV7-9 | -
CASSLPRRSGEVPPNQPQHF | TGTGCCAGCAGCTTACCGCGACGTTCAGGGGAAGTCCCCCCCAATCAGCCCCAGCATTTT | - | TRBJ1-5 | TRBV7-3 | -
CAWTTGTGNYGYTF | TGTGCCTGGACGACCGGGACAGGGAACTATGGCTACACCTTC | - | TRBJ1-2 | TRBV30 | TRBD1
CASGGTSNTGELFF | TGTGCCAGCGGCGGGACTTCGAACACCGGGGAGCTGTTTTTT | - | TRBJ2-2 | TRBV6-4 | -
CASSPKYGGAVETQYF | TGTGCCAGCAGCCCCAAATACGGGGGGGCCGTCGAGACCCAGTACTTC | few | TRBJ2-5 | TRBV7-9 | TRBD2
CASKRTGALRNTEAFF | TGTGCCAGCAAGAGGACAGGGGCCCTACGGAACACTGAAGCTTTCTTT | - | TRBJ1-1 | TRBV2 | TRBD1
CATMRGQVNTEAFF | TGTGCCACCATGCGGGGACAGGTGAACACTGAAGCTTTCTTT | - | TRBJ1-1 | TRBV6-5 | TRBD1
CASGEKEHSVYF | TGTGCCAGCGGGGAGAAAGAACATTCAGTTTACTTC | - | TRBJ2-4 | TRBV28 | -
CASGVDRGRQPQHF | TGTGCTAGTGGCGTAGACAGGGGAAGGCAGCCCCAGCATTTT | - | TRBJ1-5 | TRBV12-5 | TRBD1
CAISLGTGVDGYTF | TGTGCCATCAGCTTAGGGACGGGAGTAGATGGCTACACCTTC | - | TRBJ1-2 | TRBV10-3 | -
CASSLIPGDTEAFF | TGTGCCAGCAGCTTAATTCCAGGGGACACTGAAGCTTTCTTT | - | TRBJ1-1 | TRBV7-2 | -
CASSLASGRSRSYNEQFF | TGCGCCAGCAGCTTGGCAAGCGGTAGGTCCCGCTCCTACAATGAGCAGTTCTTC | - | TRBJ2-1 | TRBV5-1 | -
CATSRDRGIAQPQHF | TGTGCCACCAGCAGAGATCGAGGGATCGCTCAGCCCCAGCATTTT | few | TRBJ1-5 | TRBV15 | -
CASSDWLGTDLFVTEAFF | TGCGCCAGCAGTGATTGGCTGGGGACAGACCTCTTCGTAACTGAAGCTTTCTTT | - | TRBJ1-1 | TRBV10-2 | TRBD1
CASSLEVQGNTIYF | TGTGCCAGCAGCTTAGAGGTACAGGGTAACACCATATATTTT | - | TRBJ1-3 | TRBV7-9 | -
CASSTTSGGYNEQFF | TGTGCCAGCAGCACTACTAGCGGAGGGTACAATGAGCAGTTCTTC | - | TRBJ2-1 | TRBV2 | TRBD2
CASSLSGTEAFF | TGTGCCAGCAGCTTGTCCGGGACAGAAGCTTTCTTT | - | TRBJ1-1 | TRBV11-3 | -
CASTPFSGGGDTEAFF | TGCGCCAGCACGCCCTTTAGTGGGGGAGGGGACACTGAAGCTTTCTTT | - | TRBJ1-1 | TRBV5-1 | -
CASVGQGFYPGANVLTF | TGTGCCAGTGTGGGACAGGGTTTTTATCCTGGGGCCAACGTCCTGACTTTC | few | TRBJ2-6 | TRBV5-6 | TRBD1
CASSLLSGQNSGNTIYF | TGTGCCAGCAGCTTATTATCTGGGCAAAACTCTGGAAACACCATATATTTT | - | TRBJ1-3 | TRBV7-8 | -
CASSPDRGPPYEQYF | TGTGCCAGCAGCCCTGACAGGGGCCCCCCCTACGAGCAGTACTTC | - | TRBJ2-7 | TRBV7-6 | TRBD1
CAWCGTGSAEAFF | TGTGCCTGGTGTGGGACAGGCTCGGCTGAAGCTTTCTTT | - | TRBJ1-1 | TRBV30 | TRBD1
CASSSGDWGYTF | TGTGCCAGCAGCTCTGGGGACTGGGGCTACACCTTC | - | TRBJ1-2 | TRBV7-2 | -
CASITQGSRQPQHF | TGTGCCAGTATCACCCAGGGATCGCGGCAGCCCCAGCATTTT | once | TRBJ1-5 | TRBV19 | -
CASSEEIQGSAPNEKLFF | TGTGCCAGCAGTGAGGAGATCCAGGGAAGCGCCCCAAATGAAAAACTGTTTTTT | once | TRBJ1-4 | TRBV6-1 | -
CASSESGTPNEKLFF | TGTGCCAGCAGTGAAAGCGGGACACCTAATGAAAAACTGTTTTTT | - | TRBJ1-4 | TRBV25-1 | -